This T cell receptor (beta chain) was identified during a study of T cell responses to AZD1222 COVID-19 vaccine. Libraries were prepared by immunoSEQ multiplex PCR; TCRdb keeps only in-frame clonotypes and omits some of them. Of approximately 130,000 clones detected, 75% to 85% appear once; the ten largest clones hold 7.9%. General observations from the study: All repertoire sampling was performed exclusively after the peak T cell response. Receipt of two AZD1222 doses was followed by a rise in Spike-specific TCR breadth and depth.

CDR1 and CDR2 from the germline V gene are KGHSH and LQKENI. There are 15 residues in the CDR3. Trimming at V came to 1 base and at J to 4 bases, leaving 6 bases not matched to a gene. Turning to this clone: Its antigen is not identified.

This specimen was peripheral blood, taken 28 days after the second dose of the MenACWY control vaccine. The V gene is TRBV18, the J gene TRBJ1-1; 7 nucleotides line up with TRBD1. This clonotype was sampled from an adult who received the MenACWY meningococcal vaccine as a control. CDR3 amino acids: CASSPRTGVSTEAFF. The CDR3 DNA reads as TGTGCCAGCTCACCACGAACAGGGGTGAGCACTGAAGCTTTCTTT.